The 28 T cell receptor beta chains presented below share a single source sample, sequenced in a study of cytomegalovirus exposure and HLA in healthy donors (dated 2017 in TCRdb). Library preparation used the immunoSEQ multiplex PCR assay. The multiplex PCR relied on a mix of 60 forward primers for TCR Vbeta segments and 13 reverse primers for TCR Jbeta segments. TCRdb re-hosts the immuneACCESS table, in-frame sequences only. Its copies lack some clones; in the studies checked, an unresolved V gene accounts for under half of them, and the cause for the rest is not known. Across this sample there are 100,000 to 150,000 clones, with around 78% seen only once. The ten largest make up 1.9% of the sample. Sample: PBMCs. Receptors originate from a man aged 50 or older in good health and CMV-seronegative.

CDR3: CASSSQTPSEQYF. CDR3 nucleotides: TGTGCCAGCAGTTCCCAGACACCGTCCGAGCAGTACTTC. This chain links TRBV6-5 with TRBJ2-7; D uncertain. CDR1 and CDR2 from the germline V gene are MNHEY and SVGAGI. The CDR3 totals 13 residues. Trimming stripped 4 bases from V and 6 bases from J, with 13 bases between.

V is TRBV2 and J is TRBJ2-5; 8 bases are a match to TRBD1. The CDR3 contains 14 residues. The V segment lost 2 bases and the J segment 5 bases; nucleotides outside the gene matches: 4. Germline V lookup: CDR1 SNHLY, CDR2 FYNNEI. CDR3 loop: CASSEQGAGETQYF. CDR3 nucleotides: TGTGCCAGCAGTGAACAGGGGGCGGGGGAGACCCAGTACTTC.

This rearrangement joins TRBV29-1 to TRBJ1-1; D is unclear. The CDR3 runs to 13 residues. The V gene lost 3 bases and the J gene lost 1 base, with 9 bases spanning the gap. Germline CDR1 and CDR2: SQVTM and ANQGSEA. The CDR3 DNA follows: TGCAGCGTTGAGTGGTCGGGGAACACTGAAGCTTTCTTT. This gives the protein CSVEWSGNTEAFF.

The chain recombines TRBV27 with TRBJ1-2, with TRBD1 matching over 9 bases. Per the germline V gene, CDR1 is MNHEY and CDR2 is SMNVEV (reference sequence). J lost 4 bases, V lost 9 bases, and 9 bases had no gene match. The CDR3 has 14 amino acids. The CDR3 sequence: CASSETGGPYGYTF. In nucleotides, the CDR3 is TGTGCCAGTTCTGAAACAGGGGGCCCCTATGGCTACACCTTC.

This clone has just a few counts. The rearrangement uses TRBV2 and TRBJ1-2; 9 bases match TRBD1. Germline V gives CDR1 SNHLY, CDR2 FYNNEI. The V segment lost 6 bases and the J segment 3 bases; nucleotides outside the gene matches: 5. The CDR3 contains 14 residues. CDR3 bases: TGTGCCAGCAGCCAGACAGGGGGTTACTATGGCTACACCTTC. It yields the protein CASSQTGGYYGYTF. The complete variable domain, with remaining parts taken from reference TRBV2 and TRBJ1-2, reads EPEVTQTPSHQVTQMGQEVILRCVPISNHLYFYWYRQILGQKVEFLVSFYNNEISEKSEIFDDQFSVERPDGSNFTLKIRSTKLEDSAMYFCASSQTGGYYGYTFGSGTRLTVV.

The CDR3 DNA is TGTGCCAGCAGCTTGGGGCGGGCGGGGCCTGAGGAAGCTTTCTTT. Its translation: CASSLGRAGPEEAFF. The genes are TRBV5-4 and TRBJ1-1; D may be TRBD1 (5 bases). The V gene's germline CDR1 is SGHNT and CDR2 YYREEE (reference sequence). The CDR3 is 15 residues long. V was clipped by 0 bases and J by 8 bases, with 17 bases between them. The whole variable domain, remainder taken from reference TRBV5-4 and TRBJ1-1, is ETGVTQSPTHLIKTRGQQVTLRCSSQSGHNTVSWYQQALGQGPQFIFQYYREEENGRGNFPPRFSGLQFPNYSSELNVNALELDDSALYLCASSLGRAGPEEAFFGQGTRLTVV.

The V call is TRBV19, the J call TRBJ2-7; weak D call: TRBD2 (6 bases). Per the germline V gene, CDR1 is LNHDA and CDR2 is SQIVND (reference sequence). V dropped 3 bases and J dropped 4 bases, with 16 bases sitting between them. The CDR3 loop spans 15 amino acids. The CDR3 bases are TGTGCCAGTAGTATTGGAGGGAAGTCACGATACGAGCAGTACTTC. This codes for CASSIGGKSRYEQYF.

V usage is TRBV7-2 and J usage is TRBJ1-4, with 8 bases that match TRBD1. The ends lost 5 bases at V and 0 bases at J; junction bases unmatched: 2. This CDR3 has 15 residues. Germline V gene data show CDR1 as SGHTA and CDR2 as FQGNSA. As DNA, the CDR3 is TGTGCCAGCAGCCCACAGGGGGCAACTAATGAAAAACTGTTTTTT. This encodes CASSPQGATNEKLFF.

The V call is TRBV19, the J call TRBJ2-5; TRBD2 is a possible D gene (5 bases). Germline CDR1 and CDR2: LNHDA and SQIVND (reference sequence). V lost 5 bases and J 7 bases, leaving 17 bases between the germline ends. This CDR3 is 14 amino acids long. The CDR3 nucleotides read TGTGCCAGTAGTCCTAATCCCGGGATGGGGACCCAGTACTTC. It encodes CASSPNPGMGTQYF.

This clone was observed a few times. The J gene is TRBJ2-7, the V gene TRBV2; D perhaps matches TRBD2 (7 bases). The CDR3 contains 15 residues. V was shortened by 6 bases and J by 4 bases, with 19 bases between the two germline ends. Germline V gives CDR1 SNHLY, CDR2 FYNNEI. CDR3 sequence (DNA): TGTGCCAGCAGACCAGGGGCTTACGGGGGGTACGAGCAGTACGTC. Translation: CASRPGAYGGYEQYV.

This clone has just a few counts. The chain combines TRBV15 with TRBJ2-7, with D perhaps TRBD1 (5 bases). Germline CDR1 LNHNV, CDR2 YYDKDF (reference sequence). The V end was cut by 0 bases, the J end by 2 bases, with 8 bases between. There are 14 residues in the CDR3. CDR3 amino acids: CATSRDRGTYEQYF. The CDR3 nucleotides read TGTGCCACCAGCAGAGATAGGGGCACCTACGAGCAGTACTTC.

The rearrangement uses TRBV6-5 and TRBJ1-2, with D possibly being TRBD1 (6 bases). Trimming pared 6 bases from V and 7 bases from J, leaving 12 bases between. The CDR3 has 12 residues. Germline V gives CDR1 MNHEY, CDR2 SVGAGI. CDR3 in amino acids: CASRDGQSGYTF. CDR3 in DNA: TGTGCCAGCAGGGATGGACAGAGTGGCTACACCTTC.

The chain uses TRBV15 and TRBJ2-4; no reliable D call. The CDR3 consists of 13 residues. Germline lookup yields CDR1 LNHNV and CDR2 YYDKDF (reference sequence). Deletions cut 0 bases from V and 8 bases from J, with 8 bases between. CDR3 nucleotides: TGTGCCACCAGCAGAGAGACTTCGGACATTCAGTACTTC. It codes for CATSRETSDIQYF.

The chain employs TRBV29-1 and TRBJ2-3; no definite D call. Trimming removed 0 bases at V and 0 bases at J, with 10 bases between. Germline V gene lookup returns CDR1 SQVTM and CDR2 ANQGSEA. This CDR3 has 15 amino acids. The CDR3 DNA reads TGCAGCGTTGAAGATCCCACTATTAGCACAGATACGCAGTATTTT. Translated, it gives CSVEDPTISTDTQYF.

In DNA, the CDR3 is TGTGCCAGCAGTGAAGGGGGGGGACAAGAGACCCAGTACTTC. The encoded protein is CASSEGGGQETQYF. The V gene is TRBV6-5, the J gene TRBJ2-5, with a tentative D call TRBD2 (7 bases). V was clipped by 5 bases and J by 2 bases, with 12 bases between them. The CDR3 contains 14 residues. Per germline, CDR1 MNHEY and CDR2 SVGAGI.

This clone showed up just once. V usage is TRBV12-5 and J usage is TRBJ1-2; 10 nucleotides align to TRBD1. Germline V lookup: CDR1 LGHNT, CDR2 FRNRAP. V shed 9 bases and J 1 base; nucleotides not matched to a gene: 5. The CDR3 has 14 residues. The CDR3 sequence is CASSRDRGNYGYTF. Here the CDR3 DNA reads TGTGCTAGCTCCCGGGACAGGGGTAACTATGGCTACACCTTC. Combining the CDR3 with reference TRBV12-5 and TRBJ1-2 gives the whole variable domain DARVTQTPRHKVTEMGQEVTMRCQPILGHNTVFWYRQTMMQGLELLAYFRNRAPLDDSGMPKDRFSAEMPDATLATLKIQPSEPRDSAVYFCASSRDRGNYGYTFGSGTRLTVV.

The chain combines TRBV5-1 with TRBJ2-3; D remains ambiguous. The germline gives CDR1 SGHRS, CDR2 YFSETQ. This CDR3 region has 15 residues. The ends were cut back, 0 bases at V and 2 bases at J, with 10 bases in the middle. The CDR3 DNA follows: TGCGCCAGCAGCTTGGACTCTTATTCCACAGATACGCAGTATTTT. It encodes CASSLDSYSTDTQYF.

This chain joins TRBV5-1 and TRBJ1-6; weak D call: TRBD1 (5 bases). Trimming cost V 0 bases and J 9 bases, with 19 bases left between them. From germline, CDR1 is SGHRS and CDR2 YFSETQ. This CDR3 has 17 amino acids. The CDR3: CASSLALGGVQSSPLHF. The CDR3 DNA sequence: TGCGCCAGCAGCTTGGCCCTGGGAGGGGTCCAAAGTTCACCCCTCCACTTT.

The rearrangement links TRBV25-1 to TRBJ2-1, with 7 bases matching TRBD1. The germline V gene has CDR1 MGHDK and CDR2 SYGVNS. The CDR3 consists of 16 residues. Trimming cost V 4 bases and J 4 bases; bases outside gene matches: 10. The CDR3: CASSVRPGQRYNEQFF. The CDR3 nucleotides are TGTGCCAGCAGTGTCCGCCCGGGACAGCGATACAATGAGCAGTTCTTC.

The chain is built from TRBV6-5 and TRBJ1-6; no clear D gene. The V end was cut by 7 bases, the J end by 8 bases, with 9 bases between. This CDR3 spans 12 amino acids. The V gene's germline CDR1 is MNHEY and CDR2 SVGAGI. The CDR3 nucleotides are TGTGCCAGCACCGAGGGCTATTCACCCCTCCACTTT. Protein: CASTEGYSPLHF.

The chain links TRBV19 to TRBJ1-4; TRBD1 matches at 10 bases. The V gene's germline CDR1 is LNHDA and CDR2 SQIVND (reference sequence). CDR3 length: 15 amino acids. Trimming removed 9 bases from V and 7 bases from J; junction bases left unmatched: 11. The CDR3 nucleotides read TGTGCCAGCAGTGTAAGGGACAGGGGACTTGAAAAACTGTTTTTT. This sequence encodes CASSVRDRGLEKLFF.

This clone occurred once. The V gene is TRBV5-1, the J gene TRBJ1-1, with D uncertain. The length of the CDR3 is 15 residues. Germline V gives CDR1 SGHRS, CDR2 YFSETQ. Trimming shortened V by 1 base and J by 2 bases, and 12 bases separated the two germline ends. CDR3: CASSLLVGSNTEAFF. The CDR3 DNA reads TGCGCCAGCAGCTTGTTGGTGGGCTCCAACACTGAAGCTTTCTTT.

The V call is TRBV2, the J call TRBJ2-2; D call uncertain. The CDR3 length is 15 residues. Trimming stripped 6 bases from V and 0 bases from J, with 11 bases between. Germline V lookup: CDR1 SNHLY, CDR2 FYNNEI. The CDR3 sequence is CASRSLVTNTGELFF. In DNA, the CDR3 is TGTGCCAGCAGATCGTTAGTAACGAACACCGGGGAGCTGTTTTTT.

The CDR3 loop reads CASSLVFGHLNTEAFF. CDR3 DNA sequence: TGTGCCAGCAGCTTAGTGTTCGGACACCTGAACACTGAAGCTTTCTTT. V and J are TRBV11-3 and TRBJ1-1, with D possibly matching TRBD1 (5 bases). The CDR3 runs 16 residues. V dropped 1 base and J dropped 0 bases, with 12 bases sitting between them. Germline V gene sequence: CDR1 SGHNT, CDR2 YENEEA. Together with reference TRBV11-3 and TRBJ1-1, the CDR3 gives the full variable domain: EAGVVQSPRYKIIEKKQPVAFWCNPISGHNTLYWYLQNLGQGPELLIRYENEEAVDDSQLPKDRFSAERLKGVDSTLKIQPAELGDSAVYLCASSLVFGHLNTEAFFGQGTRLTVV.

As concerns this clone: One end of the junction varies from germline; a read error may be responsible. This chain uses TRBV9 with TRBJ1-2; 9 positions match TRBD1. This CDR3 spans 18 amino acids. The germline gives CDR1 SGDLS, CDR2 YYNGEE. In nucleotides, the CDR3 is TGTGCCAGCAGTATGCTTGAGGTCCCGGGACAGGGCCAGTGGCTAGAGGAGTTC. Encoded protein: CASSMLEVPGQGQWLEEF.

The J gene is TRBJ1-6, the V gene TRBV30, with D tentatively TRBD1 (6 bases). From germline, CDR1 is GTSNPN and CDR2 SVGIG (reference sequence). The V gene lost 4 bases and the J gene lost 5 bases, with 18 bases spanning the gap. This CDR3 region has 16 residues. CDR3 DNA: TGTGCCTGGATGGGGGGGGGCGCAAGGGATAATTCACCCCTCCACTTT. Translating gives CAWMGGGARDNSPLHF.

The chain carries TRBV19 and TRBJ1-5; D gene uncertain. Trimming pared 6 bases from V and 5 bases from J, leaving 17 bases between. Germline assignment: CDR1 LNHDA and CDR2 SQIVND (reference sequence). This CDR3 has 15 residues. CDR3 nucleotides: TGTGCCAGTAGCCTAAACCGGGGTTGGGATCAGCCCCAGCATTTT. Residues: CASSLNRGWDQPQHF.

The chain couples TRBV6-1 to TRBJ2-5; a weak D match, TRBD2 (5 bases). V was clipped by 5 bases and J by 5 bases, with 18 bases between them. Looked up from germline, CDR1 is MNHNS and CDR2 is SASEGT. CDR3 size: 15 residues. CDR3 nucleotide sequence: TGTGCCAGCAGTTTGCGGGTCGCAACGTTCGAGACCCAGTACTTC. Amino acid sequence: CASSLRVATFETQYF.